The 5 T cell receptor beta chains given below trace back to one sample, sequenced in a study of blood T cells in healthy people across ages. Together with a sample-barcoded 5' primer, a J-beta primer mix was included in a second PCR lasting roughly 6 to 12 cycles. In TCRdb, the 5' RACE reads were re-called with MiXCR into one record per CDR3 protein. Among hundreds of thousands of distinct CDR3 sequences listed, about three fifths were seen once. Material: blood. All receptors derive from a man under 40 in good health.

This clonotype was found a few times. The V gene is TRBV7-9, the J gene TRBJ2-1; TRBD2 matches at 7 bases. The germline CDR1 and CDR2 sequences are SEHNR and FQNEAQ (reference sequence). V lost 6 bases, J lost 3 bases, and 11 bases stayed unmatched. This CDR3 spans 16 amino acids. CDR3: CASSFDGTTIYNEQFF. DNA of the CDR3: TGTGCCAGCAGTTTCGACGGGACTACTATCTACAATGAGCAGTTCTTC. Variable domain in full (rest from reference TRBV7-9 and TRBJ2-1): DTGVSQNPRHKITKRGQNVTFRCDPISEHNRLYWYRQTLGQGPEFLTYFQNEAQLEKSRLLSDRFSAERPKGSFSTLEIQRTEQGDSAMYLCASSFDGTTIYNEQFFGPGTRLTVL.

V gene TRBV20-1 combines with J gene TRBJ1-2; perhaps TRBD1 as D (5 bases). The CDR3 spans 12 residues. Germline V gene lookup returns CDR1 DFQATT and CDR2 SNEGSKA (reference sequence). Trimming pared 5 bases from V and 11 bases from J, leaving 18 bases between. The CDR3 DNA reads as TGCAGTGCTCTCCTGGTGGGGGGATCATACACCTTC. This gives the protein CSALLVGGSYTF.

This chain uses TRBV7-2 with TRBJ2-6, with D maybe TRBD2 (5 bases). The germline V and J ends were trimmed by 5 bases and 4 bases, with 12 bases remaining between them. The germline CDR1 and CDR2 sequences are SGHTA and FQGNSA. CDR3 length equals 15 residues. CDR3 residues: CASSPRVAGANVLTF. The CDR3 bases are TGTGCCAGCAGCCCCCGAGTAGCGGGGGCCAACGTCCTGACTTTC.

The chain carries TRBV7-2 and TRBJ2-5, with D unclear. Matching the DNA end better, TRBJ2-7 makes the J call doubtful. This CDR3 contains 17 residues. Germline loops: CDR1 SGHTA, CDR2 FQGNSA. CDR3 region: CASSQRNLYFTIYEQYF. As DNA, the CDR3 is TGTGCCAGCAGCCAAAGGAACCTATACTTTACGATCTACGAGCAGTACTTC.

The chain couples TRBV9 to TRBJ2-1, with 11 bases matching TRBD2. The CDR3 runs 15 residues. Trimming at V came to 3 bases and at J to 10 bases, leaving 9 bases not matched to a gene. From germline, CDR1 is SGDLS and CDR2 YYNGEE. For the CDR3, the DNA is TGTGCCAGCAGCGCGACTAGCGGGACAGTAGGAGAGCAGTTCTTC. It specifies CASSATSGTVGEQFF. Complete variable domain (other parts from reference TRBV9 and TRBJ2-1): DSGVTQTPKHLITATGQRVTLRCSPRSGDLSVYWYQQSLDQGLQFLIQYYNGEERAKGNILERFSAQQFPDLHSELNLSSLELGDSALYFCASSATSGTVGEQFFGPGTRLTVL.